One sample yielded the 22 T cell receptor beta chains listed below, sequenced in a study of immune heterogeneity within non-small cell lung tumors. Each sample used approximately 0.55 ug of genomic DNA from bulk tumor tissue. Multiple biopsies spaced far apart were taken from each primary tumor during surgery. Each patient presented with untreated, newly diagnosed non-small cell lung cancer and received curative surgery. It was a multiplex PCR that amplified TCR beta CDR3, with 32 V and 13 J primers. TCRdb processed the multiplex PCR reads anew with MiXCR; each CDR3 protein has one entry. The sample holds about 22,000 distinct CDR3 sequences, 25% to 30% seen once. Sequenced input: lung tumor tissue. These receptors came from a man in his forties or fifties with non-small cell lung cancer.

This clonotype showed up many times. The chain carries TRBV9 and TRBJ2-7; possibly TRBD2 for D (5 bases). The CDR3 is made up of 13 amino acids. Trimming pared 3 bases from V and 3 bases from J, leaving 10 bases between. The V gene's germline CDR1 is SGDLS and CDR2 YYNGEE. CDR3 DNA sequence: TGTGCCAGCAGCGGAGGACTGAACTACGAGCAGTACTTC. Its translation: CASSGGLNYEQYF. The full variable domain, rest sourced from reference TRBV9 and TRBJ2-7, is DSGVTQTPKHLITATGQRVTLRCSPRSGDLSVYWYQQSLDQGLQFLIQYYNGEERAKGNILERFSAQQFPDLHSELNLSSLELGDSALYFCASSGGLNYEQYFGPGTRLTVT.

This clonotype was seen more than once but under ten times. The CDR3 region has the DNA TGCGCCAGTAGCAACCCCAGCGGGAGCACCGGGGAGCTGTTTTTT. This codes for CASSNPSGSTGELFF. This rearrangement joins TRBV5-1 to TRBJ2-2, with 8 nucleotides matching TRBD2. The germline V gene has CDR1 SGHRS and CDR2 YFSETQ. The V and J ends lost 8 bases and 4 bases, in that order; junction bases with no gene match: 10. This CDR3 spans 15 amino acids.

This clonotype showed up just a few times. The rearrangement uses TRBV4-2 and TRBJ2-3, with a possible D match to TRBD2 (5 bases). Germline V CDR1 and CDR2: LGHNA, YNFKEQ. Trimming removed 3 bases at V and 2 bases at J, with 18 bases between. The CDR3 consists of 17 residues. CDR3 in amino acids: CASSQNYLAENTDTQYF. As DNA, the CDR3 is TGTGCCAGCAGCCAGAATTATCTAGCAGAAAACACAGATACGCAGTATTTT.

This clonotype was observed many times. The DNA for the CDR3 is TGCGCCAGCAGCTGGAGCACAGGGGGAACTAATGAAAAACTGTTTTTT. This gives the protein CASSWSTGGTNEKLFF. This rearrangement joins TRBV5-1 to TRBJ1-4; 8 positions agree with TRBD1. V trimming: 3 bases; J trimming: 1 base; junction bases outside the gene matches: 5. The V gene's germline CDR1 is SGHRS and CDR2 YFSETQ. This CDR3 spans 16 amino acids.

In the case of this clonotype: This may stem from a read error, because a much larger clone lies one nucleotide away. This chain links TRBV5-1 with TRBJ2-2, with D possibly matching TRBD2 (5 bases). Germline lookup yields CDR1 SGHRS and CDR2 YFSETQ. This CDR3 is 13 amino acids long. The CDR3 DNA is TGCGCCAGCAGAGAGACACCAGTCGGGGAGATGTTTTTT. It encodes CASRETPVGEMFF.

This clonotype was found many times. This rearrangement joins TRBV6-1 to TRBJ2-1; D may be TRBD1 (5 bases). Germline V gives CDR1 MNHNS, CDR2 SASEGT. The V and J ends lost 7 bases and 4 bases respectively, with 5 bases between them. This CDR3 is 11 amino acids long. The CDR3 DNA reads as TGTGCCAGCACAGGGTACAATGAGCAGTTCTTC. As protein: CASTGYNEQFF.

This clonotype was seen only a few times. The chain recombines TRBV11-2 with TRBJ2-5; D may be TRBD1 or TRBD2 (5 bases each). This CDR3 has 13 residues. From germline, CDR1 is SGHAT and CDR2 FQNNGV. V lost 5 bases to trimming and J lost 3 bases, with 10 bases between them. The CDR3 nucleotides are TGTGCCAGCAGCCTGGGGACCAAAGAGACCCAGTACTTC. Its translation: CASSLGTKETQYF.

This clonotype was observed many times. This chain links TRBV7-8 with TRBJ1-4; 12 bases agree with TRBD1. V was pared by 5 bases and J by 10 bases, with 11 bases of the junction left unmatched. Germline V gene data show CDR1 as SGHVS and CDR2 as FQNEAQ. CDR3 size: 16 residues. The CDR3 spells CASSPRAGTGGGKLFF. The CDR3 nucleotides are TGTGCCAGCAGCCCTCGAGCCGGGACAGGGGGCGGAAAACTGTTTTTT.

This clonotype showed up many times. The chain combines TRBV4-1 with TRBJ1-3; TRBD1 matches at 10 bases. Germline trimming cut 4 bases from V and 2 bases from J; bases unmatched to any gene: 5. The CDR3 has 16 amino acids. Germline V gives CDR1 MGHRA, CDR2 YSYEKL. The CDR3 loop reads CASSPTGQGAGNTIYF. As DNA, the CDR3 is TGCGCCAGCAGCCCGACCGGACAGGGGGCTGGAAACACCATATATTTT.

This clonotype came up a few times. This chain joins TRBV7-2 and TRBJ2-3; no reliable D call. Trimming took 1 base from V and 0 from J, leaving 11 bases between them. From germline, CDR1 is SGHTA and CDR2 FQGNSA. This CDR3 comprises 16 residues. The CDR3 sequence is CASSLGASTSTDTQYF. DNA of the CDR3: TGTGCCAGCAGCTTAGGGGCATCCACTAGCACAGATACGCAGTATTTT.

This clonotype was picked up many times. V usage is TRBV6-1 and J usage is TRBJ2-7, with 8 bases lining up with TRBD2. The V and J ends lost 5 bases and 3 bases, in that order; junction bases with no gene match: 3. The CDR3 runs 13 residues. The germline V gene encodes CDR1 MNHNS and CDR2 SASEGT. This CDR3 is CASSLRGDYEQYF. The CDR3 DNA is TGTGCCAGCAGTTTGCGGGGGGACTACGAGCAGTACTTC.

This clonotype is medium-sized. The gene calls are TRBV29-1 and TRBJ1-2, with D possibly matching TRBD1 (6 bases). The germline gives CDR1 SQVTM, CDR2 ANQGSEA. Trimming shortened V by 3 bases and J by 8 bases, and 25 bases separated the two germline ends. The CDR3 runs 16 residues. The CDR3 region has the DNA TGCAGCGTTGAGACATCACGACTAGGGGGGCTAGGCGGCTACACCTTC. Translated, it gives CSVETSRLGGLGGYTF.

The V call is TRBV18, the J call TRBJ2-1; D is possibly TRBD2 (5 bases). V lost 8 bases and J lost 5, with 13 bases in between. CDR1 is KGHSH and CDR2 is LQKENI in the germline V gene. CDR3 length: 13 amino acids. CDR3 sequence: CASAYAGDNEQFF. The DNA for the CDR3 is TGTGCCAGCGCATATGCGGGCGACAATGAGCAGTTCTTC.

With respect to this clonotype: A much larger clone sits a single nucleotide away, making a read error possible. The chain joins TRBV6-2 or TRBV6-3 to TRBJ1-2; D ambiguous. The germline gives CDR1 MNHEY, CDR2 SVGEGT. CDR3 size: 12 residues. The CDR3 DNA reads as TGTGCCAGCGGATCGGGCACGGTCGGCTACGCCTTC. Protein sequence: CASGSGTVGYAF.

Worth noting for this clonotype: Just one base apart from a much larger clone, this may be a read error. The chain is built from TRBV19 and TRBJ2-1; perhaps TRBD2 as D (5 bases). CDR3 length equals 16 residues. Germline loops: CDR1 LNHDA, CDR2 SQIVND (reference sequence). CDR3 nucleotides: TGTGCCACCAGTAAGGAGTCGGGGAGATGGTCCAATCAGCAGTTCTTC. Its translation is CATSKESGRWSNQQFF.

V usage is TRBV6-5 and J usage is TRBJ2-2; D possibly uses TRBD1 or TRBD2 (5 bases each). Germline V CDR1 and CDR2: MNHEY, SVGAGI. This CDR3 is built from 17 residues. Deletions cut 2 bases from V and 1 base from J, with 14 bases between. The CDR3 loop reads CASSYGTGLRNTGELFF. The CDR3 DNA sequence: TGTGCCAGCAGTTACGGGACGGGGCTGCGGAACACCGGGGAGCTGTTTTTT.

This clonotype was seen only once. The junction differs from germline at one of its ends, possibly a read error. The rearrangement joins TRBV20-1 to TRBJ1-2, with 7 positions matching TRBD1. The CDR3 has 13 residues. Germline V gene lookup returns CDR1 DFQATT and CDR2 SNEGSKA (reference sequence). The CDR3 DNA sequence: TGCAGTGTTGGGCAGGGGGTCTACTATGTCTACACCTTC. Translating gives CSVGQGVYYVYTF.

About this clonotype: This may arise from a read error, as a much more abundant clone is one base away. The rearrangement joins TRBV19 to TRBJ2-7; D is unresolved. Germline CDR1 reads LNHDA; CDR2 reads SQIVND (reference sequence). The length of the CDR3 is 11 residues. The CDR3 here is CASSVGDEKYF. The CDR3 DNA reads TGTGCCAGTAGCGTTGGCGACGAGAAGTACTTC.

The V and J genes are TRBV7-9 and TRBJ1-3; TRBD1 matches at 7 bases. There are 16 residues in the CDR3. V lost 5 bases, J lost 0 bases, and 7 bases stayed unmatched. Germline CDR1 and CDR2: SEHNR and FQNEAQ (reference sequence). CDR3 sequence: CASSIQQGLSGNTIYF. In DNA, the CDR3 is TGTGCCAGCAGCATTCAACAGGGGCTCTCTGGAAACACCATATATTTT.

V usage is TRBV12-3 or TRBV12-4 and J usage is TRBJ1-4; no reliable D call. This CDR3 has 11 residues. Trimming left V 3 bases short and J 4 bases short, with 0 bases between. The CDR3 spells CASSFNEKLFF. CDR3 DNA sequence: TGTGCCAGCAGTTTTAATGAAAAACTGTTTTTT.

This clonotype was seen repeatedly, ten times or more. The chain combines TRBV20-1 with TRBJ1-2, with D maybe TRBD1 (5 bases). The CDR3 runs 12 residues. Trimming stripped 6 bases from V and 5 bases from J, with 13 bases between. Germline assignment: CDR1 DFQATT and CDR2 SNEGSKA (reference sequence). The DNA for the CDR3 is TGCAGTGCAGAGGGACCGGGGTATGGCTACACCTTC. Residues: CSAEGPGYGYTF.

This clonotype was recorded at least ten times. The V gene is TRBV2, the J gene TRBJ2-3; TRBD1 aligns across 9 bases. The germline CDR1 and CDR2 sequences are SNHLY and FYNNEI. The CDR3 spans 18 residues. V was clipped by 4 bases and J by 3 bases; unmatched bases: 14. The chain's CDR3 is CASSGPRDRALLTDTQYF. Here the CDR3 DNA reads TGTGCCAGCAGTGGCCCCCGGGACAGGGCCCTGTTAACAGATACGCAGTATTTT.